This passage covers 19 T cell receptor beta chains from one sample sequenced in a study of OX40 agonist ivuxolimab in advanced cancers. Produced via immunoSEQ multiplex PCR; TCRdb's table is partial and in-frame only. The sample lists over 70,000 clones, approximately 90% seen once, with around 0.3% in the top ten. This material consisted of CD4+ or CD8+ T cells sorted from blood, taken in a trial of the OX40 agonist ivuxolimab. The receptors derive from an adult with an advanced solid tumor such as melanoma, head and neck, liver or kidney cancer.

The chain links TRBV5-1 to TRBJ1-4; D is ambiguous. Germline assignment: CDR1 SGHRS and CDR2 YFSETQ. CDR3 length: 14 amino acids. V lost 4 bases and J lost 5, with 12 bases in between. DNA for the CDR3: TGCGCCAGCAGCCTGGGAGGTGGAAATGAAAAACTGTTTTTT. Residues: CASSLGGGNEKLFF.

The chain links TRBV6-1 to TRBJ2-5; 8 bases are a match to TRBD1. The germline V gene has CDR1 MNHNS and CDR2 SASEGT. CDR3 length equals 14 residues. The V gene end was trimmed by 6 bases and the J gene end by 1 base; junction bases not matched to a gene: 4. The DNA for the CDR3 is TGTGCCAGCAGAGACAGGGGACTCCAAGAGACCCAGTACTTC. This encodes CASRDRGLQETQYF.

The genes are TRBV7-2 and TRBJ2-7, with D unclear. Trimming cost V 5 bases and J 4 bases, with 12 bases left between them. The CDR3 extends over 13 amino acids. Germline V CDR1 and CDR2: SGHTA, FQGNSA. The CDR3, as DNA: TGTGCCAGCAGCCTCCCTAATTTGTACGAGCAGTACTTC. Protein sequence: CASSLPNLYEQYF.

The CDR3 nucleotides read TGCGCCACATCAGGGGGCGGCAAAGGGTCTAACTATGGCTACACCTTC. Translating it yields CATSGGGKGSNYGYTF. V gene TRBV10-2 combines with J gene TRBJ1-2, with 8 bases matching TRBD1. The ends lost 10 bases at V and 0 bases at J; junction bases unmatched: 13. Germline V gene data show CDR1 as WSHSY and CDR2 as SAAADI. The CDR3 is made up of 16 amino acids.

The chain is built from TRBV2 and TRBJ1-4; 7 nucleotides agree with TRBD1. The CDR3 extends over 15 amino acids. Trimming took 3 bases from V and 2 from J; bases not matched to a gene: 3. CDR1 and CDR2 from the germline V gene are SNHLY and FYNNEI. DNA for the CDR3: TGTGCCAGCAGTGAGGGGGGACAGACTAATGAAAAACTGTTTTTT. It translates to CASSEGGQTNEKLFF.

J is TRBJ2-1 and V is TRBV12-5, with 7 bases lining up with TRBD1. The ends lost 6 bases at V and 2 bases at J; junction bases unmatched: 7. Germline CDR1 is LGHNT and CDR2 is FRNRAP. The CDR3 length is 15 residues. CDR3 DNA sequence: TGTGCTAGTGGAACCGGGACAGTAACCTACAATGAGCAGTTCTTC. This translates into CASGTGTVTYNEQFF.

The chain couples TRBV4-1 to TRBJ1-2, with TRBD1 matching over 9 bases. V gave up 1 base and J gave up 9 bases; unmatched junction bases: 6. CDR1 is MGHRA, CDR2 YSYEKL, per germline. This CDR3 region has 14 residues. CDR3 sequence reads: CASSQGGQGERYTF. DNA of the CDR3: TGCGCCAGCAGCCAAGGGGGACAGGGAGAGCGCTACACCTTC.

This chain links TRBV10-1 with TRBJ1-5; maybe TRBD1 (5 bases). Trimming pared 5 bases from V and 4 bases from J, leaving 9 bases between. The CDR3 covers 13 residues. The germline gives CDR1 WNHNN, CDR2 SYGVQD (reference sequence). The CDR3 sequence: CASSQGLNQPQHF. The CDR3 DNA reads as TGCGCCAGCAGTCAGGGTTTAAATCAGCCCCAGCATTTT.

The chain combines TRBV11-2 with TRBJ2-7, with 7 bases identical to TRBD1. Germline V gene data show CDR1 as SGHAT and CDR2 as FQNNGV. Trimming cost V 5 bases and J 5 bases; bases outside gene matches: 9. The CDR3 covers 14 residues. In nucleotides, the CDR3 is TGTGCCAGCAGCCAAAATGGTCAGGGGGACGAGCAGTACTTC. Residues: CASSQNGQGDEQYF.

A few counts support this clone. CDR3: CASSLYLDRGYTF. The CDR3 DNA is TGTGCCAGCAGCTTGTATCTTGACAGAGGCTACACCTTC. The chain joins TRBV5-4 to TRBJ1-2; the D gene is possibly TRBD1 (5 bases). The germline V gene encodes CDR1 SGHNT and CDR2 YYREEE (reference sequence). The CDR3 runs to 13 residues. The V end lost 1 base, the J end lost 8 bases, and 12 bases lay between the germline ends.

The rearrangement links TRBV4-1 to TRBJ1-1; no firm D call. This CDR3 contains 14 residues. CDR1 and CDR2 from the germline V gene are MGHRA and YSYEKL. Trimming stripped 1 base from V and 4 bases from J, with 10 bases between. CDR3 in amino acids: CASSQAGFGTEAFF. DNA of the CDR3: TGCGCCAGCAGCCAAGCGGGGTTCGGCACTGAAGCTTTCTTT.

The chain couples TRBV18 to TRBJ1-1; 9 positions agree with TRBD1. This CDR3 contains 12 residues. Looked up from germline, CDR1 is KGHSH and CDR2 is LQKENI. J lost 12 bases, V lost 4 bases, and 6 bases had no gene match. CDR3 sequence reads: CASSLGTGSTFF. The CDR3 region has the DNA TGTGCCAGCTCACTCGGGACAGGGAGTACTTTCTTT.

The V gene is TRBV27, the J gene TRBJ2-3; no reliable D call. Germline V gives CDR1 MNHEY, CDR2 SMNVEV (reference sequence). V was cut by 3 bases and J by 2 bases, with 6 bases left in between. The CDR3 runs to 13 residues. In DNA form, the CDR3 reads TGTGCCAGCAGTTTCAGATACACAGATACGCAGTATTTT. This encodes CASSFRYTDTQYF.

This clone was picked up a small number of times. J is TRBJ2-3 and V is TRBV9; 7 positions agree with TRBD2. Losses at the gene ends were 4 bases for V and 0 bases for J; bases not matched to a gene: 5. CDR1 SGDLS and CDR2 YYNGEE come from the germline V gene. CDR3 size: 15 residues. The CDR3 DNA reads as TGTGCCAGCAGCCCCCGCGGGGGAAGCACAGATACGCAGTATTTT. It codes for CASSPRGGSTDTQYF. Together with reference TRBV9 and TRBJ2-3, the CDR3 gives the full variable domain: DSGVTQTPKHLITATGQRVTLRCSPRSGDLSVYWYQQSLDQGLQFLIQYYNGEERAKGNILERFSAQQFPDLHSELNLSSLELGDSALYFCASSPRGGSTDTQYFGPGTRLTVL.

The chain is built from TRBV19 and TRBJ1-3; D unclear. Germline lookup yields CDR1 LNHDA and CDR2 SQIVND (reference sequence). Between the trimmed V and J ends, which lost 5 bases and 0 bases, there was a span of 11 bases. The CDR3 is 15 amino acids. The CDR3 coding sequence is TGTGCCAGTAGTTCAAAGGGAATCTCTGGAAACACCATATATTTT. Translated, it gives CASSSKGISGNTIYF.

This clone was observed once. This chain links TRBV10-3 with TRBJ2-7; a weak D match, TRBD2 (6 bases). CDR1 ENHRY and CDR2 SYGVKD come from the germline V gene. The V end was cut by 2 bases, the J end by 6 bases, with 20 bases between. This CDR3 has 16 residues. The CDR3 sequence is CAISEGNGVGGLEQYF. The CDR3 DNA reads TGTGCCATCAGTGAGGGGAATGGTGTGGGAGGACTCGAGCAGTACTTC.

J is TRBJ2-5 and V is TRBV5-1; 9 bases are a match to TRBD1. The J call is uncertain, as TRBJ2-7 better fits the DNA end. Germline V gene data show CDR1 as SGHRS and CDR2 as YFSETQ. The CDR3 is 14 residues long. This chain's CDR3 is CASSFTGTGPEQYF. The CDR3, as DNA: TGCGCCAGCAGCTTTACCGGGACAGGGCCCGAGCAGTACTTC.

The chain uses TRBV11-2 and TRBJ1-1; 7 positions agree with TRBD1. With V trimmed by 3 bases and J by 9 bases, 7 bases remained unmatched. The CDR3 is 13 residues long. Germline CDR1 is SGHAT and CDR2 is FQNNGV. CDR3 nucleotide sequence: TGTGCCAGCAGCTTGGGGAGACAGGGCCAAGCTTTCTTT. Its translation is CASSLGRQGQAFF.

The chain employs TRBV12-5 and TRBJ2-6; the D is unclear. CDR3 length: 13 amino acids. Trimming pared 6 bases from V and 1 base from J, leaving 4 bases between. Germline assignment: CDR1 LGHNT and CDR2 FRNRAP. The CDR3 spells CASGGSGANVLTF. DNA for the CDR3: TGTGCTAGTGGGGGGTCTGGGGCCAACGTCCTGACTTTC.